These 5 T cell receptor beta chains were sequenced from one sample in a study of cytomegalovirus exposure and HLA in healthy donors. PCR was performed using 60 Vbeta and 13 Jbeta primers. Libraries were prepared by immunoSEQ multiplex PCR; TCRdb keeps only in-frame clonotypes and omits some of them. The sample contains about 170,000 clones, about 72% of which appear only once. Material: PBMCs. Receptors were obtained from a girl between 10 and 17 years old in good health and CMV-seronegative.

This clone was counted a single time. The DNA of the CDR3 is TGCGCCAGCAGCGCCCAGGGGTCCTATAATTCACCCCTCCACTTT. Translation: CASSAQGSYNSPLHF. The rearrangement links TRBV4-1 to TRBJ1-6; TRBD1 might be the D (6 bases). V was clipped by 5 bases and J by 1 base, with 9 bases between them. CDR1 is MGHRA and CDR2 is YSYEKL in the germline V gene. This CDR3 has 15 residues.

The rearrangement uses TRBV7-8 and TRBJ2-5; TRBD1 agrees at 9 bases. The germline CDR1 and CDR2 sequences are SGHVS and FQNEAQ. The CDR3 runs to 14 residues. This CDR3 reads CATTTGGLGETQYF. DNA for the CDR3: TGTGCTACAACTACAGGGGGCCTTGGAGAGACCCAGTACTTC.

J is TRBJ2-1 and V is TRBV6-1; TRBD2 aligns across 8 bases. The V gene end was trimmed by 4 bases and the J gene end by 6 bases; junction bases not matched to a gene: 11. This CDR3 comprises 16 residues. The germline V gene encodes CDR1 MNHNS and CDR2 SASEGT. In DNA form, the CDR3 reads TGTGCCAGCAGTGTCTTCGGGGGGGCCCGTTCCAATGAGCAGTTCTTC. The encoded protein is CASSVFGGARSNEQFF.

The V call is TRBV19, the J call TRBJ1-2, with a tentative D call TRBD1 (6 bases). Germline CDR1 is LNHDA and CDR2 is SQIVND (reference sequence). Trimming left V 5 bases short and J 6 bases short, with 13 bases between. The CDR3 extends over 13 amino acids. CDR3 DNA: TGTGCCAGTAGTGCGGATCAGGGGAATGGCTACACCTTC. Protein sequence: CASSADQGNGYTF.

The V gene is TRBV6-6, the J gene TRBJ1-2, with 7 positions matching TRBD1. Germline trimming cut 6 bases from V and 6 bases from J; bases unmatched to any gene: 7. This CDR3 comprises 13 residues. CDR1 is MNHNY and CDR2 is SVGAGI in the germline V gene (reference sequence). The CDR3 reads CASREGATDGYTF. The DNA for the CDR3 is TGTGCCAGCAGGGAGGGGGCTACGGATGGCTACACCTTC.